One sample yielded the 28 T cell receptor beta chains listed below, sequenced in a study of response to subunit inactivated influenza vaccine (dated by TCRdb to about 2018). The method was RT-PCR. Sequencing used an Illumina HiSeq 2500. Clones were called with MiXCR by TCRdb after fastp trimmed the public reads at Q25, and only in-frame beta chains were retained. Identical CDR3 proteins give one entry, which carries the most common genes and DNA. Present in this sample are under 950,000 distinct CDR3 sequences, 21% of which were seen just once. The top ten clones comprise roughly a tenth of the sample. Sequencing was performed on PBMCs from blood, taken 4 to 6 days after vaccination. Receptor source: a middle-aged man who received an inactivated influenza vaccine. Donor details come from another sample of the same person, matched by shared clones.

This chain links TRBV3-1 with TRBJ2-5; 12 bases align to TRBD2. Germline CDR1 and CDR2: LGHDT and YNNKEL (reference sequence). V lost 8 bases, J lost 4 bases, and 8 bases stayed unmatched. The length of the CDR3 is 15 residues. CDR3 bases: TGTGCCAGCGGATCTAGCGGGAGGGTAGGAGAGACCCAGTACTTC. Its translation: CASGSSGRVGETQYF.

This clonotype was recorded a few times. This chain connects TRBV5-6 to TRBJ2-3; 13 nucleotides align to TRBD2. From germline, CDR1 is SGHDT and CDR2 YYEEEE. This CDR3 comprises 17 residues. V lost 3 bases, J lost 5 bases, and 9 bases stayed unmatched. The CDR3 loop reads CASSWETSGRSKDTQYF. CDR3 sequence (DNA): TGTGCCAGCAGCTGGGAGACTAGCGGGAGGTCCAAAGATACGCAGTATTTT.

This clonotype showed up just a few times. The chain combines TRBV10-3 with TRBJ2-1; 14 nucleotides agree with TRBD2. CDR1 and CDR2 (germline): ENHRY, SYGVKD. V lost 5 bases, J lost 1 base, and 19 bases stayed unmatched. The length of the CDR3 is 22 residues. The CDR3 loop reads CAISYRGQGTSGSSGSYNEQFF. CDR3 DNA sequence: TGTGCCATCAGTTATAGGGGTCAGGGGACTAGCGGGAGTAGCGGATCCTACAATGAGCAGTTCTTC.

The CDR3 spells CASSPLLVTNTGELFF. The CDR3 nucleotides read TGTGCCAGCAGCCCCCTCCTCGTAACGAACACCGGGGAGCTGTTTTTT. V usage is TRBV7-8 and J usage is TRBJ2-2; no clear D. The CDR3 contains 16 residues. CDR1 is SGHVS, CDR2 FQNEAQ, per germline. V was shortened by 5 bases and J by 0 bases, with 13 bases between the two germline ends.

This clonotype has more than one count but fewer than ten. This chain connects TRBV14 to TRBJ2-5; weak D call: TRBD1 (6 bases). The CDR3 extends over 15 amino acids. Germline loops: CDR1 SGHDN, CDR2 FVKESK. The V end was cut by 4 bases, the J end by 2 bases, with 14 bases between. CDR3 coding DNA: TGTGCCAGCAGCCGCCTGACAGGAATTCAAGAGACCCAGTACTTC. It specifies CASSRLTGIQETQYF.

This clonotype has only a few counts. The chain joins TRBV5-1 to TRBJ1-2, with 9 nucleotides matching TRBD1. Germline-derived CDR1 and CDR2 are SGHRS and YFSETQ. Trimming removed 0 bases from V and 4 bases from J; junction bases left unmatched: 10. This CDR3 comprises 17 residues. The CDR3 bases are TGCGCCAGCAGCTTGGCTGCCGGGACAGGGAGCAGCTATGGCTACACCTTC. It translates to CASSLAAGTGSSYGYTF.

This clonotype was recorded a few times. This rearrangement joins TRBV28 to TRBJ2-7; 9 bases match TRBD2. Germline assignment: CDR1 MDHEN and CDR2 SYDVKM. The CDR3 is 18 residues long. After removal of 5 bases from V and 5 bases from J, the junction contained 19 bases not matched to a gene. The CDR3 DNA follows: TGTGCCAGCAGTAGCCGGGACATTGATCTAGCGGGATCTAACGAGCAGTACTTC. Its translation is CASSSRDIDLAGSNEQYF.

In this sample, this clonotype turned up many times. The chain couples TRBV5-6 to TRBJ2-1, with a weak D call TRBD2 (5 bases). Germline CDR1 SGHDT, CDR2 YYEEEE. The CDR3 extends over 13 amino acids. With 4 bases removed from V and 2 bases from J, the gap between germline ends came to 7 bases. CDR3: CASSPGTYNEQFF. The CDR3 region has the DNA TGTGCCAGCAGCCCGGGGACCTACAATGAGCAGTTCTTC.

The V and J genes are TRBV6-1 and TRBJ1-5, with TRBD1 matching over 9 bases. V shed 6 bases and J 4 bases; nucleotides not matched to a gene: 4. CDR3 size: 14 residues. Germline V lookup: CDR1 MNHNS, CDR2 SASEGT. As DNA, the CDR3 is TGTGCCAGCAGCTGGACAGGGGCTAATCAGCCCCAGCATTTT. Translation: CASSWTGANQPQHF.

The chain has TRBV30 and TRBJ2-5; D remains unclear. Germline CDR1 GTSNPN, CDR2 SVGIG (reference sequence). This CDR3 comprises 14 residues. Deletions cut 0 bases from V and 3 bases from J, with 11 bases between. In DNA form, the CDR3 reads TGTGCCTGGAGTGTTGGCCTAACCAAAGAGACCCAGTACTTC. It specifies CAWSVGLTKETQYF. Full variable domain (outside the CDR3, taken from reference TRBV30 and TRBJ2-5): SQTIHQWPATLVQPVGSPLSLECTVEGTSNPNLYWYRQAAGRGLQLLFYSVGIGQISSEVPQNLSASRPQDRQFILSSKKLLLSDSGFYLCAWSVGLTKETQYFGPGTRLLVL.

The chain joins TRBV11-2 to TRBJ2-4; 14 bases map to TRBD2. V was clipped by 3 bases and J by 16 bases; unmatched bases: 11. Germline V gene lookup returns CDR1 SGHAT and CDR2 FQNNGV. The CDR3 spans 15 residues. The CDR3 bases are TGTGCCAGCAGCTTGAGAGGACTAGCGGGAGGCCGAGGCTACTTC. As protein: CASSLRGLAGGRGYF.

This clonotype came up a few times. The chain couples TRBV12-3 or TRBV12-4 to TRBJ1-3; D perhaps matches TRBD1 (5 bases). Trimming pared 3 bases from V and 5 bases from J, leaving 8 bases between. The CDR3 covers 13 residues. The CDR3 nucleotides read TGTGCCAGCAGTTTCGAGGGGCGAAACACCATATATTTT. Encoded protein: CASSFEGRNTIYF.

This clonotype was seen a few times. The chain employs TRBV5-1 and TRBJ1-1; 11 bases are a match to TRBD1. Germline assignment: CDR1 SGHRS and CDR2 YFSETQ. This CDR3 contains 18 residues. The V gene end was trimmed by 0 bases and the J gene end by 0 bases; junction bases not matched to a gene: 7. CDR3 bases: TGCGCCAGCAGCTTGGGTTCCGGGACAGGGGGTCTGAACACTGAAGCTTTCTTT. This codes for CASSLGSGTGGLNTEAFF.

This clonotype was seen a few times. V usage is TRBV4-2 and J usage is TRBJ2-5; 7 bases line up with TRBD2. With 3 bases clipped from V and 1 base from J, the junction kept 5 bases outside the gene matches. This CDR3 comprises 15 residues. The germline CDR1 and CDR2 sequences are LGHNA and YNFKEQ. CDR3 loop: CASSQGGGIQETQYF. The DNA for the CDR3 is TGTGCCAGCAGCCAGGGGGGAGGGATCCAAGAGACCCAGTACTTC.

The sample holds a few counts of this clonotype. The chain carries TRBV9 and TRBJ2-1, with D tentatively TRBD1 (5 bases). Trimming shortened V by 0 bases and J by 10 bases, and 11 bases separated the two germline ends. The CDR3 totals 13 residues. CDR1 is SGDLS and CDR2 is YYNGEE in the germline V gene. DNA for the CDR3: TGTGCCAGCAGCGTAGGGGTCCAGGGAGAGCAGTTCTTC. Encoded protein: CASSVGVQGEQFF.

DNA for the CDR3: TGCGCCAGCAGGGCCCCCCACTCTGGGGCCAACGTCCTGACTTTC. Translated, it gives CASRAPHSGANVLTF. The V call is TRBV4-3, the J call TRBJ2-6; no clear D gene. V lost 6 bases, J lost 0 bases, and 9 bases lay in between. The germline V gene encodes CDR1 LGHNA and CDR2 YSLEER. The CDR3 consists of 15 residues.

The V call is TRBV4-2, the J call TRBJ2-7; D ambiguous. Germline V lookup: CDR1 LGHNA, CDR2 YNFKEQ. V lost 0 bases, J lost 0 bases, and 12 bases lay in between. CDR3 size: 16 residues. The CDR3 DNA follows: TGTGCCAGCAGCCAAGAAGGACCTCCCTACTCCTACGAGCAGTACTTC. The encoded protein is CASSQEGPPYSYEQYF.

The V gene is TRBV3-1, the J gene TRBJ2-5, with a tentative D call TRBD2 (5 bases). Germline V gene sequence: CDR1 LGHDT, CDR2 YNNKEL (reference sequence). The CDR3 is 14 amino acids. V lost 1 base, J lost 7 bases, and 13 bases lay in between. CDR3 nucleotides: TGTGCCAGCAGCCAAGTACCACTTCGGGGGACCCAGTACTTC. This gives the protein CASSQVPLRGTQYF.

The rearrangement joins TRBV5-1 to TRBJ2-1; 8 bases agree with TRBD2. Germline trimming cut 5 bases from V and 5 bases from J; bases unmatched to any gene: 3. The CDR3 is 13 amino acids. From germline, CDR1 is SGHRS and CDR2 YFSETQ. Here the CDR3 reads CASRAGGDNEQFF. The CDR3 DNA sequence: TGCGCCAGCAGGGCGGGGGGAGACAATGAGCAGTTCTTC.

This chain links TRBV7-9 with TRBJ1-2, with D possibly TRBD1 on 5 matching bases. The ends were cut back, 6 bases at V and 6 bases at J, with 17 bases in the middle. The CDR3 is 14 residues long. Germline V gene lookup returns CDR1 SEHNR and CDR2 FQNEAQ (reference sequence). The CDR3 DNA is TGTGCCAGCAGTCTACCCGGGGGGTGGAATGGCTACACCTTC. As protein: CASSLPGGWNGYTF.

The chain couples TRBV20-1 to TRBJ2-1; D is unresolved. The V and J ends lost 3 bases and 7 bases respectively, with 10 bases between them. This CDR3 comprises 12 residues. Germline V CDR1 and CDR2: DFQATT, SNEGSKA (reference sequence). The CDR3 reads CSARASLNEQFF. The CDR3 DNA follows: TGCAGTGCTAGGGCCAGCCTAAATGAGCAGTTCTTC.

Points on this clonotype: At one boundary the junction diverges from the germline segment, which might be a read error. This chain links TRBV10-3 with TRBJ2-2; 7 nucleotides line up with TRBD2. The CDR3 totals 14 residues. Germline V gene sequence: CDR1 ENHRY, CDR2 SYGVKD. CDR3 sequence (DNA): TGTGCCTTTCGAGAGGGGACTAACAACGGGGAGCTGTTTTTT. Residues: CAFREGTNNGELFF.

The rearrangement joins TRBV12-3 or TRBV12-4 to TRBJ2-7; the match to TRBD1 covers 8 bases. This CDR3 has 18 residues. V trimming: 3 bases; J trimming: 5 bases; junction bases outside the gene matches: 18. CDR3 protein: CASSLGTGPFRVDHEQYF. Here the CDR3 DNA reads TGTGCCAGCAGTTTGGGGACAGGCCCCTTTAGGGTTGACCACGAGCAGTACTTC.

This chain uses TRBV18 with TRBJ2-3; weak D call: TRBD1 (6 bases). V was cut by 2 bases and J by 4 bases, with 7 bases left in between. Germline lookup yields CDR1 KGHSH and CDR2 LQKENI. The CDR3 is 13 residues long. In DNA form, the CDR3 reads TGTGCCAGCTCACCAACAGGGCCAGATACGCAGTATTTT. Its translation is CASSPTGPDTQYF.

The J gene is TRBJ2-1, the V gene TRBV9; 8 nucleotides align to TRBD2. The germline CDR1 and CDR2 sequences are SGDLS and YYNGEE. V lost 0 bases to trimming and J lost 2 bases; unmatched junction nucleotides: 4. The CDR3 totals 16 residues. The CDR3 DNA reads TGTGCCAGCAGCGTAGCGTCCGGGGGGGCCTACAATGAGCAGTTCTTC. This sequence encodes CASSVASGGAYNEQFF. Combining the CDR3 with reference TRBV9 and TRBJ2-1 gives the whole variable domain DSGVTQTPKHLITATGQRVTLRCSPRSGDLSVYWYQQSLDQGLQFLIQYYNGEERAKGNILERFSAQQFPDLHSELNLSSLELGDSALYFCASSVASGGAYNEQFFGPGTRLTVL.

This clonotype appeared a few times. This chain links TRBV5-5 with TRBJ1-5; no firm D call. Germline-derived CDR1 and CDR2 are SGHKS and YYEKEE (reference sequence). CDR3 size: 15 residues. V lost 0 bases, J lost 0 bases, and 7 bases lay in between. The CDR3: CASSLEGSSNQPQHF. DNA for the CDR3: TGTGCCAGCAGCTTGGAAGGGAGTAGCAATCAGCCCCAGCATTTT. Using reference TRBV5-5 and TRBJ1-5 for the parts outside the CDR3, the full variable domain is DAGVTQSPTHLIKTRGQQVTLRCSPISGHKSVSWYQQVLGQGPQFIFQYYEKEERGRGNFPDRFSARQFPNYSSELNVNALLLGDSALYLCASSLEGSSNQPQHFGDGTRLSIL.

This clonotype was observed at least ten times. The V and J genes are TRBV7-9 and TRBJ2-3; 11 bases agree with TRBD1. The CDR3 is 16 amino acids. V gave up 5 bases and J gave up 4 bases; unmatched junction bases: 8. CDR1 SEHNR and CDR2 FQNEAQ come from the germline V gene (reference sequence). CDR3 protein: CASSPQGQGVADTQYF. For the CDR3, the DNA is TGTGCCAGCAGCCCGCAGGGACAGGGGGTTGCAGATACGCAGTATTTT.

There are a few counts of this clonotype. The chain carries TRBV12-3 or TRBV12-4 and TRBJ2-3; TRBD2 agrees at 11 bases. After removal of 6 bases from V and 2 bases from J, the junction contained 1 base not matched to a gene. The CDR3 covers 14 residues. Written as DNA, the CDR3 is TGTGCCAGCAGACTAGCGGGGGCCACAGATACGCAGTATTTT. This codes for CASRLAGATDTQYF.